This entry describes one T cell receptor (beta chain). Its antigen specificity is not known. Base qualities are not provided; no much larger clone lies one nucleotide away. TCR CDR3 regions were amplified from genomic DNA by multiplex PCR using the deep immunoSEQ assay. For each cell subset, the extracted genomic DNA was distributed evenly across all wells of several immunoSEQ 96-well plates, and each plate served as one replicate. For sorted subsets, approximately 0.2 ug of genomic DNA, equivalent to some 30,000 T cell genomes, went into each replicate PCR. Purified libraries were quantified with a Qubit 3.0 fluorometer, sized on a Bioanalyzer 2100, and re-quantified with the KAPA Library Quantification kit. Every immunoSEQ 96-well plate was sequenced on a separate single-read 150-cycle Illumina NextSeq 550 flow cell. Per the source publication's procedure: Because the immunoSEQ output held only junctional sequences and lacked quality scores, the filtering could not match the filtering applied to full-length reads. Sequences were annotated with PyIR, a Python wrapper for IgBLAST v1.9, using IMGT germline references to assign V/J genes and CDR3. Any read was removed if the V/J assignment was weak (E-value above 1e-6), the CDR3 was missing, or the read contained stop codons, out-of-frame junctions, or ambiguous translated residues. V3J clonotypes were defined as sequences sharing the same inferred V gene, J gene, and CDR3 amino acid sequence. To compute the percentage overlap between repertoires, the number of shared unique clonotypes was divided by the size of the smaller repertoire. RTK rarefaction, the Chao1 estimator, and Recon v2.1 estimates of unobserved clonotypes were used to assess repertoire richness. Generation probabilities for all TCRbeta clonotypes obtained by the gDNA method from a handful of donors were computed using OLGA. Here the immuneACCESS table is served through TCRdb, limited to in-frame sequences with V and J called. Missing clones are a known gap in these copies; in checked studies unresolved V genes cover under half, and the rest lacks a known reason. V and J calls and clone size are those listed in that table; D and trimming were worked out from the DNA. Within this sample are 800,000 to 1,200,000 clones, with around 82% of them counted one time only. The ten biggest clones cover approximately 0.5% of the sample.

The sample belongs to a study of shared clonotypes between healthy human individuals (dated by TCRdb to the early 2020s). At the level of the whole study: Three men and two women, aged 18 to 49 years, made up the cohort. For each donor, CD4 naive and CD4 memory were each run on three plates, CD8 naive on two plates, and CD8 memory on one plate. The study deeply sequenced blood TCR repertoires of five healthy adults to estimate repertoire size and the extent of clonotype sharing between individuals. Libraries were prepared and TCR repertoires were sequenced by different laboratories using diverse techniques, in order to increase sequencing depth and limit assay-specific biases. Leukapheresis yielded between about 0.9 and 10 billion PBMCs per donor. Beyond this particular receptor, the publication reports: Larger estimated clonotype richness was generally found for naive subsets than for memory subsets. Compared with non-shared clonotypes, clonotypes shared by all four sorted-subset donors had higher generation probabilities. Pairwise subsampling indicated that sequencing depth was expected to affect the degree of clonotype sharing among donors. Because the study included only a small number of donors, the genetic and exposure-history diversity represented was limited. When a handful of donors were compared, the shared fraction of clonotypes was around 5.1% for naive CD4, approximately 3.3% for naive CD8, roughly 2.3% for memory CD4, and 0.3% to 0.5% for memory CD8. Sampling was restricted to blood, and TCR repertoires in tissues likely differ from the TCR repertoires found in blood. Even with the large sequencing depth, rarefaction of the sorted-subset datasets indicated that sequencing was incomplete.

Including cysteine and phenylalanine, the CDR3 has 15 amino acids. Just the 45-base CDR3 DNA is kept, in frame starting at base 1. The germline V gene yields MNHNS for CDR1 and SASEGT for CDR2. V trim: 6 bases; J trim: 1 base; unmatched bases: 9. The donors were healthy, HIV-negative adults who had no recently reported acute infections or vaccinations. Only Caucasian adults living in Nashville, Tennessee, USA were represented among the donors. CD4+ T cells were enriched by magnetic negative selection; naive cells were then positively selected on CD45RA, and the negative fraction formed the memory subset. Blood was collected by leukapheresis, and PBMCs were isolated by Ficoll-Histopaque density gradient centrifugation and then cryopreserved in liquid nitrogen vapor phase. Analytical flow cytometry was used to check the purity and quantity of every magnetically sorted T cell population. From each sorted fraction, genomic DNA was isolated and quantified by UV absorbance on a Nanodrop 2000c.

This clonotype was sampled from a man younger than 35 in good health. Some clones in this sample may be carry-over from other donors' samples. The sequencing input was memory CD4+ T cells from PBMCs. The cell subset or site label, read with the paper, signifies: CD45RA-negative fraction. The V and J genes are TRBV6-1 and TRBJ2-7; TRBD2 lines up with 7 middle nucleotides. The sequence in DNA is TGTGCCAGCAGAAGACTAGTCGGGGGGTCCTACGAGCAGTACTTC. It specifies CASRRLVGGSYEQYF.